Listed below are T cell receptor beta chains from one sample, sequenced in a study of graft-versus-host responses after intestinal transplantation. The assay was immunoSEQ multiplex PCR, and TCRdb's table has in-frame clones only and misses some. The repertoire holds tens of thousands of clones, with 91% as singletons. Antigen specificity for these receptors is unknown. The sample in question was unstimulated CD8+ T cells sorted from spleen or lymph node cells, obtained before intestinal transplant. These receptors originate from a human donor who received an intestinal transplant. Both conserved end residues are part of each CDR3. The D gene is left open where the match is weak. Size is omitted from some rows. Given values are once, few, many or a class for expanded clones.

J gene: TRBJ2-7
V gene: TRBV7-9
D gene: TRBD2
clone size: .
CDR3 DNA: TGTGCCAGCAGCTTAGGTCTAGCGGGGGGTATCTACGAGCAGTACTTC
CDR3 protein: CASSLGLAGGIYEQYF

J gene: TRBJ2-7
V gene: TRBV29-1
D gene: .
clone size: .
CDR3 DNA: TGCAGCGTTGAAGAACAGGCCAGGGGCTACGAGCAGTACTTC
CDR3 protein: CSVEEQARGYEQYF

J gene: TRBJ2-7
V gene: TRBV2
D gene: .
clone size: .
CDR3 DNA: TGTGCCAGCAAAGGACAGCCCGCTGACTACGAGCAGTACTTC
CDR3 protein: CASKGQPADYEQYF

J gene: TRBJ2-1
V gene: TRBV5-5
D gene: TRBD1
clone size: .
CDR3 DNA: TGTGCCAGCAGCTTGGATTGGGACAGGGGGCGCGGGAGTGAGCAGTTCTTC
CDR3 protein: CASSLDWDRGRGSEQFF

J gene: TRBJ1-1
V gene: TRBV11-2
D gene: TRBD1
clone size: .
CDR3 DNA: TGTGCCAGCAGCCCCAGTCCCGGGACAGCCACTGGAGCTTTCTTT
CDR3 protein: CASSPSPGTATGAFF

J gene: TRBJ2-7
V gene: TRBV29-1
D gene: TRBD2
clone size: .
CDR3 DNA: TGCAGCGTTGAGGGGACTAGCGGGAGTAGCGAGCAGTACTTC
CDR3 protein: CSVEGTSGSSEQYF

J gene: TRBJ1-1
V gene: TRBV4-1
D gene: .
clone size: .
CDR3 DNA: TGCGCCAGCAGTCTCTCGAGGAGCACTGAAGCTTTCTTT
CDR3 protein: CASSLSRSTEAFF

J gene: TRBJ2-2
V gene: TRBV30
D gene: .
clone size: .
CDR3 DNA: TGTGCCTGGAGTGTACGGGGGTTCTATGGGGAGCTGTTTTTT
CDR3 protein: CAWSVRGFYGELFF

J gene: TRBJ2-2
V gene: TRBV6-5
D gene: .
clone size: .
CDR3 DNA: TGTGCCAGCAGTTATTCCGGGTGGGGCAACACCGGGGAGCTGTTTTTT
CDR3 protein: CASSYSGWGNTGELFF

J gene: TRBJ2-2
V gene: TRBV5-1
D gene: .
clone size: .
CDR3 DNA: TGCGCCAGCAAACCCGGTGGGGGCCCGCTTGAGCTGTTTTTT
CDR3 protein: CASKPGGGPLELFF

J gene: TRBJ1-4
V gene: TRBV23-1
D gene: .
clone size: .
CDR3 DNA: TGCGCCAGCTCGTCCGGGACATCCCCCGGAAAACTGTTTTTT
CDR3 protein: CASSSGTSPGKLFF

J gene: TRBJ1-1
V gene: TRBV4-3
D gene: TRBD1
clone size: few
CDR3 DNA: TGCGCCAGCAGCCAAGGAACAGGGGCGGCCATGAACACTGAAGCTTTCTTT
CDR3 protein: CASSQGTGAAMNTEAFF

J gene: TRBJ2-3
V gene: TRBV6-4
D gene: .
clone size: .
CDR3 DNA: TGTGCCAGCAGCGAGCGGGCCGACACAGATACGCAGTATTTT
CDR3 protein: CASSERADTDTQYF

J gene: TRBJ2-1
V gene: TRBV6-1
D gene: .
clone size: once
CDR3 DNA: TGTGCCAGCAGTGAAACCAGGACTACAGCCCTTGAGCAGTTCTTC
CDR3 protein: CASSETRTTALEQFF

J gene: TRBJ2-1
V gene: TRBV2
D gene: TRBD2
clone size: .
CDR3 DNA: TGTGCCAGCAGTGACGCGACTAGCGGGAGCTCCTACAATGAGCAGTTCTTC
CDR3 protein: CASSDATSGSSYNEQFF

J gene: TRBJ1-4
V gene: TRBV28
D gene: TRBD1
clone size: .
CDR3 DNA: TGTGCCAGCAGTTTACAGGGGGCAACTAATGAAAAACTGTTTTTT
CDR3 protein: CASSLQGATNEKLFF

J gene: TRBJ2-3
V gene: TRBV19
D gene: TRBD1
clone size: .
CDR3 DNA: TGTGCCAGTAGCGACAGGGTTGGGGGCCCAGATACGCAGTATTTT
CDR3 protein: CASSDRVGGPDTQYF

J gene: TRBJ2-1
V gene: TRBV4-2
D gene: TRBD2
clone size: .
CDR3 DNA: TGTGCCAGCAGCCAAGGGCTGGCGGGGGACAATGAGCAGTTCTTC
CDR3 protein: CASSQGLAGDNEQFF

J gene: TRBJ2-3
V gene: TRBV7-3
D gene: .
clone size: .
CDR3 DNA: TGTGCCAGCAGCCCCACGGCGGGAGATACGCAGTATTTT
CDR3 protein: CASSPTAGDTQYF